The rows below give T cell receptor beta chains drawn from one sample of a study of T cell responses to AZD1222 COVID-19 vaccine. Sequencing was performed with immunoSEQ multiplex PCR; in TCRdb, only in-frame clones are kept and a portion is missing. The profile shows some 83,000 clones, roughly 88% of them singletons. The specimen comprised peripheral blood, sampled on day 0 of AZD1222 vaccination. Source of these receptors: an adult in good health. Both conserved end residues are part of each CDR3. D genes are given only for firm matches. Size tells how often a clone was seen (once, few, many) or the class of an expanded clone, and some rows leave it out.

V,size,J,D,CDR3,DNA
TRBV18,NA,TRBJ2-7,TRBD2,CASSPPGTSGSISYEQYF,TGTGCCAGCTCACCACCTGGGACTAGCGGGAGCATTTCCTACGAGCAGTACTTC
TRBV7-2,NA,TRBJ1-4,TRBD1,CASSLAGQGSEKLFF,TGTGCCAGCAGCTTAGCCGGACAGGGAAGTGAAAAACTGTTTTTT
TRBV6-5,NA,TRBJ2-5,NA,CASTQDRGARGTQYF,TGTGCCAGCACCCAAGATCGCGGGGCCCGCGGGACCCAGTACTTC
TRBV29-1,once,TRBJ1-2,NA,CSVRGDIVGPGGYTF,TGCAGCGTTCGTGGCGACATTGTGGGACCCGGGGGCTACACCTTC
TRBV9,NA,TRBJ2-3,TRBD2,CASSGTGTSRSTDTQYF,TGTGCCAGCTCAGGAACCGGGACTAGCAGATCCACAGATACGCAGTATTTT
TRBV2,few,TRBJ2-3,NA,CASSLSSLREDTQYF,TGTGCCAGCAGTCTATCTAGCCTTAGAGAAGATACGCAGTATTTT
TRBV2,NA,TRBJ2-7,NA,CASMAGVISYEQYF,TGTGCCAGCATGGCCGGGGTCATCTCCTACGAGCAGTACTTC
TRBV28,NA,TRBJ1-5,NA,CASSSPQHF,TGTGCCAGCAGTTCTCCCCAGCATTTT
TRBV21-1,NA,TRBJ1-5,NA,CASSLRSGGNQPQHF,TGTGCCAGCAGCCTAAGGTCAGGGGGTAATCAGCCCCAGCATTTT
TRBV11-2,NA,TRBJ2-7,TRBD1,CASSRQGYEQYF,TGTGCCAGCAGCCGACAGGGGTACGAGCAGTACTTC
TRBV6-6,NA,TRBJ1-2,NA,CASSLLGGTNYGYTF,TGTGCCAGCAGCCTGCTGGGGGGTACCAACTATGGCTACACCTTC
TRBV5-1,NA,TRBJ1-6,TRBD1,CASCGQDNSPLHF,TGCGCCAGCTGCGGACAGGATAATTCACCCCTCCACTTT
TRBV4-2,NA,TRBJ2-2,NA,CASSQTGTQNTGELFF,TGTGCCAGCAGCCAGACCGGGACACAGAACACCGGGGAGCTGTTTTTT
TRBV27,NA,TRBJ1-5,NA,CASSLYALQAGENSNQPQHF,TGTGCCAGCAGTTTATATGCCCTCCAGGCCGGGGAGAATAGCAATCAGCCCCAGCATTTT
TRBV10-2,NA,TRBJ2-7,NA,CASSGGSRISYEQYF,TGCGCCAGCAGTGGGGGGTCACGGATCTCCTACGAGCAGTACTTC
TRBV18,few,TRBJ1-5,TRBD1,CASSPGQALLRQPQHF,TGTGCCAGCTCACCGGGACAGGCGCTTCTTCGACAGCCCCAGCATTTT
TRBV5-1,NA,TRBJ1-1,NA,CASSRDLMGARNTEAFF,TGCGCCAGCAGCAGGGACCTTATGGGGGCTCGGAACACTGAAGCTTTCTTT
TRBV5-1,NA,TRBJ2-7,NA,CASSLYNGYEQYF,TGCGCCAGCAGCTTGTACAACGGGTACGAGCAGTACTTC
TRBV29-1,NA,TRBJ2-5,TRBD2,CSVPLAGIKETQYF,TGCAGCGTCCCATTAGCGGGGATAAAAGAGACCCAGTACTTC
TRBV4-2,NA,TRBJ1-4,NA,CASSQDGGKTNEKLFF,TGTGCCAGCAGCCAAGATGGGGGGAAAACTAATGAAAAACTGTTTTTT
TRBV7-9,NA,TRBJ2-4,NA,CASSLASANIQYF,TGTGCCAGCAGCCTGGCATCAGCAAACATTCAGTACTTC
TRBV7-3,NA,TRBJ2-7,NA,CASSFTEGFHEQYF,TGTGCCAGCAGCTTTACGGAGGGGTTCCACGAGCAGTACTTC
TRBV5-1,NA,TRBJ2-7,NA,CASSAVRGYEQYF,TGCGCCAGTTCGGCTGTACGGGGCTACGAGCAGTACTTC
TRBV6-2/TRBV6-3,NA,TRBJ2-5,TRBD1,CASSGLAGGGETQYF,TGTGCCAGCAGTGGGCTAGCAGGGGGTGGAGAGACCCAGTACTTC
TRBV9,NA,TRBJ2-2,NA,CASSLRSLDTGELFF,TGTGCCAGCAGCCTTCGCTCACTAGACACCGGGGAGCTGTTTTTT
TRBV27,NA,TRBJ2-7,NA,CASSMQGPYEQYF,TGTGCCAGCAGTATGCAGGGACCCTACGAGCAGTACTTC
TRBV11-3,NA,TRBJ2-5,TRBD1,CASSFGQGETQYF,TGTGCCAGCAGCTTTGGACAGGGGGAGACCCAGTACTTC
TRBV15,NA,TRBJ2-7,TRBD2,CATSREGLAGSYEQYF,TGTGCCACCAGCAGAGAAGGGCTAGCGGGATCCTACGAGCAGTACTTC
TRBV28,NA,TRBJ1-4,NA,CAGSLGTTNEKLFF,TGTGCCGGTTCCCTCGGGACAACTAATGAAAAACTGTTTTTT
TRBV25-1,NA,TRBJ2-5,NA,CASGDSAETQYF,TGTGCCAGCGGCGACAGCGCGGAGACCCAGTACTTC
TRBV7-6,once,TRBJ1-6,NA,CASSSDTGPGILANSPLHF,TGTGCCAGCAGCTCGGACACAGGGCCTGGTATCCTCGCTAATTCACCCCTCCACTTT
TRBV4-3,once,TRBJ1-4,NA,CASSLRDIHNEKLFF,TGCGCCAGCAGCCTCCGGGACATACATAATGAAAAACTGTTTTTT
TRBV6-5,once,TRBJ2-7,TRBD2,CASSYSGGGEQYF,TGTGCCAGCAGTTACTCGGGGGGGGGCGAGCAGTACTTC
TRBV5-4,NA,TRBJ1-1,NA,CAIGGRDTEAFF,TGTGCGATCGGGGGCAGGGACACTGAAGCTTTCTTT
TRBV5-1,NA,TRBJ1-5,NA,CASSLERNQPQHF,TGCGCCAGCAGCTTGGAGCGCAATCAGCCCCAGCATTTT
TRBV7-3,NA,TRBJ2-2,TRBD1,CASSQRTGDTGELFF,TGTGCCAGCAGCCAGAGGACAGGGGACACCGGGGAGCTGTTTTTT
TRBV6-5,NA,TRBJ2-7,NA,CASRRDNSYEQYF,TGTGCCAGCCGTCGGGACAACTCCTACGAGCAGTACTTC
TRBV10-2,NA,TRBJ1-1,NA,CASSELGGNTEAFF,TGCGCCAGCAGTGAGCTCGGGGGTAACACTGAAGCTTTCTTT
TRBV5-1,NA,TRBJ1-2,NA,CASSSQGLGALGYTF,TGCGCCAGCAGCTCTCAGGGTCTTGGAGCCCTAGGCTACACCTTC
TRBV27,NA,TRBJ2-5,NA,CASSRLTKIGGETQYF,TGTGCCAGCAGCAGACTTACGAAGATAGGGGGAGAGACCCAGTACTTC
TRBV3-1/TRBV3-2,few,TRBJ1-3,NA,CASSQDNAGKGNTIYF,TGTGCCAGCAGCCAAGATAACGCGGGGAAAGGAAACACCATATATTTT
TRBV9,once,TRBJ2-1,NA,CASSVARSGEQFF,TGTGCCAGCAGCGTAGCAAGGAGTGGCGAGCAGTTCTTC
TRBV7-9,NA,TRBJ1-2,TRBD1,CASGTGVSNYGYTF,TGTGCCAGCGGGACAGGGGTATCCAACTATGGCTACACCTTC
TRBV27,NA,TRBJ2-1,NA,CASSLYLQSSYNEQFF,TGTGCCAGCAGTTTATATCTACAGAGCTCCTACAATGAGCAGTTCTTC